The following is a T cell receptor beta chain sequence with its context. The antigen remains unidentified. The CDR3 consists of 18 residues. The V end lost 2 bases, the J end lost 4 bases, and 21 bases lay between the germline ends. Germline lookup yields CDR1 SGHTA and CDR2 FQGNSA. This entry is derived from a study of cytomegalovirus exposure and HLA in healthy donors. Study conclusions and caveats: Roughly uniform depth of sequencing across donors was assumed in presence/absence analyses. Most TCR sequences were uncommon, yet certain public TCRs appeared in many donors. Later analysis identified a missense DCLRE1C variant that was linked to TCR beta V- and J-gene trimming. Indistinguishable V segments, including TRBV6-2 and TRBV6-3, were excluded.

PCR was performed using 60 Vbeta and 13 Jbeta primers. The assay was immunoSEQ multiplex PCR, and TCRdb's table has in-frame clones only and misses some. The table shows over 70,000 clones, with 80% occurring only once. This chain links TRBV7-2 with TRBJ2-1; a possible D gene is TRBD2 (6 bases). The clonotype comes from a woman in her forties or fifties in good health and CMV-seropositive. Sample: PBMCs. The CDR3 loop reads CASSLSRGASGGYNEQFF. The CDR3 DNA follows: TGTGCCAGCAGCTTAAGCAGAGGCGCGAGCGGAGGGTACAATGAGCAGTTCTTC.